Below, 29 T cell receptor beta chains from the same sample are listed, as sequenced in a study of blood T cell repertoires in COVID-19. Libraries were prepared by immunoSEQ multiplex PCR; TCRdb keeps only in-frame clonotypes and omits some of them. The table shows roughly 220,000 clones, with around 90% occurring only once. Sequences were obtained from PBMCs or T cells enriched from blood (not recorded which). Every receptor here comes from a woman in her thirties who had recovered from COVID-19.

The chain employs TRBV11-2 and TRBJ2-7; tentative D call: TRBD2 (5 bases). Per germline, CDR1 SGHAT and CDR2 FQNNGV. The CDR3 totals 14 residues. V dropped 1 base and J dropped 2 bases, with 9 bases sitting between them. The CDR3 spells CASSLGGLTYEQYF. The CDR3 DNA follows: TGTGCCAGCAGCTTAGGCGGGCTCACCTACGAGCAGTACTTC.

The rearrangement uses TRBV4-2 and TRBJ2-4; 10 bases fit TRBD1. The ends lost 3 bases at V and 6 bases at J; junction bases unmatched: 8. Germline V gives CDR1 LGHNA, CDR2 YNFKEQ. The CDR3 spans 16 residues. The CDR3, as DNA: TGTGCCAGCAGCCAGGTATCCCGGGACAGGGGAAACATTCAGTACTTC. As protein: CASSQVSRDRGNIQYF.

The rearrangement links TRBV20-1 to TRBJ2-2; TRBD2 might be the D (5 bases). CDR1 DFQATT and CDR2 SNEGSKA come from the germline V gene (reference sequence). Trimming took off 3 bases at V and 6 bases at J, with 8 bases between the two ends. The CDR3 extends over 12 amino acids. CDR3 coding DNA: TGCAGTGCTAGTCGGGGTCCCGGGGAGCTGTTTTTT. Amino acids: CSASRGPGELFF.

The chain's CDR3 is CASSYIGVNQPQHF. In DNA form, the CDR3 reads TGTGCCAGCAGTTACATTGGAGTGAATCAGCCCCAGCATTTT. The chain combines TRBV6-5 with TRBJ1-5; unclear D gene. The CDR3 runs 14 residues. Trimming cost V 2 bases and J 4 bases, with 9 bases left between them. Germline loops: CDR1 MNHEY, CDR2 SVGAGI.

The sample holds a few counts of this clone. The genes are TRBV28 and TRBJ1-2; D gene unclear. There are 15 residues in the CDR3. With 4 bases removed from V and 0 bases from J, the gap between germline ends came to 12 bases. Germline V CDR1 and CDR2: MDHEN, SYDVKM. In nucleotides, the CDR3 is TGTGCCAGCAGTTCCCCGAGAACGGCTAACTATGGCTACACCTTC. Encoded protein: CASSSPRTANYGYTF.

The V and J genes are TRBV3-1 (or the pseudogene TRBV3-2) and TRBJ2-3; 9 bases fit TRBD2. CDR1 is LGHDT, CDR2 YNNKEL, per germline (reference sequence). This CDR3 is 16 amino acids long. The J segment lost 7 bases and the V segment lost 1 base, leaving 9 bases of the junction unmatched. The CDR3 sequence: CASSQGGGGGPNTQYF. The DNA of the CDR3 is TGTGCCAGCAGCCAAGGTGGCGGGGGGGGTCCAAATACGCAGTATTTT.

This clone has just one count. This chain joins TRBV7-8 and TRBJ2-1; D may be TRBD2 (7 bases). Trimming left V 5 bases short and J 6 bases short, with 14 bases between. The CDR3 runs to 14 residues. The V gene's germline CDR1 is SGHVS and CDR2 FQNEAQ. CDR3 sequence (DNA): TGTGCCAGCAGCGGGGGGGCCGGGTTCAATGAGCAGTTCTTC. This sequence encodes CASSGGAGFNEQFF.

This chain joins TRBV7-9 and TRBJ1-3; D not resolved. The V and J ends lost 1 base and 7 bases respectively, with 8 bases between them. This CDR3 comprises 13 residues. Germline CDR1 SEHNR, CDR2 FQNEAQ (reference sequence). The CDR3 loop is CASSLGVSNTIYF. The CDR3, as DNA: TGTGCCAGCAGCTTAGGCGTTAGCAACACCATATATTTT.

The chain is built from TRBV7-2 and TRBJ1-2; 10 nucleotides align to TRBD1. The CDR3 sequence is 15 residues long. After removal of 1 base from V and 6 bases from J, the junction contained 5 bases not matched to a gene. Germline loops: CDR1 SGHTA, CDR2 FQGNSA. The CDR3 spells CASSLDRDRGNGYTF. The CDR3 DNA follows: TGTGCCAGCAGCTTAGATCGGGACAGGGGAAATGGCTACACCTTC.

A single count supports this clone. The CDR3 is CASSLAPSGSSGNTIYF. CDR3 bases: TGCGCCAGCAGCTTGGCGCCTTCGGGGAGCTCTGGAAACACCATATATTTT. The chain is built from TRBV5-1 and TRBJ1-3; D not certain. Trimming took off 0 bases at V and 0 bases at J, with 13 bases between the two ends. The CDR3 contains 17 residues. Germline V gives CDR1 SGHRS, CDR2 YFSETQ. Using reference TRBV5-1 and TRBJ1-3 for the parts outside the CDR3, the full variable domain is KAGVTQTPRYLIKTRGQQVTLSCSPISGHRSVSWYQQTPGQGLQFLFEYFSETQRNKGNFPGRFSGRQFSNSRSEMNVSTLELGDSALYLCASSLAPSGSSGNTIYFGEGSWLTVV.

CDR3: CASSQFRRGSSTQAQYF. CDR3 DNA: TGCGCCAGCAGCCAATTCCGACGGGGGTCTTCGACCCAAGCGCAGTATTTT. This chain joins TRBV4-3 and TRBJ2-3, with D maybe TRBD2 (6 bases). Germline CDR1 reads LGHNA; CDR2 reads YSLEER. The CDR3 totals 17 residues. Trimming stripped 2 bases from V and 10 bases from J, with 25 bases between.

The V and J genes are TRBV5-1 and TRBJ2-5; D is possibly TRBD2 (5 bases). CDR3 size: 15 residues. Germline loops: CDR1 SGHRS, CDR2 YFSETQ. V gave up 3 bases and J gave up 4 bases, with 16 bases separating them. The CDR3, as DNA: TGCGCCAGCAGCTCGCGTCCGGGAAGGGCAGAGACCCAGTACTTC. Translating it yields CASSSRPGRAETQYF.

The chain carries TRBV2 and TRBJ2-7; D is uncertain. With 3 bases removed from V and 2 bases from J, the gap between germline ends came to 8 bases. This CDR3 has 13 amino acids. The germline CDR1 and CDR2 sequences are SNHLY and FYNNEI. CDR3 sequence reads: CASSENEPYEQYF. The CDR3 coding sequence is TGTGCCAGCAGTGAGAACGAGCCCTACGAGCAGTACTTC.

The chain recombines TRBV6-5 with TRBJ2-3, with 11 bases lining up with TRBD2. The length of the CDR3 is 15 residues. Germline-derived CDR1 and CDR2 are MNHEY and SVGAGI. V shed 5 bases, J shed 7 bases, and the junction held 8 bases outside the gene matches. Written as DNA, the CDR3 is TGTGCCAGCAGTAGGGGGACTAGCGGTGGAAATACGCAGTATTTT. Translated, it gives CASSRGTSGGNTQYF.

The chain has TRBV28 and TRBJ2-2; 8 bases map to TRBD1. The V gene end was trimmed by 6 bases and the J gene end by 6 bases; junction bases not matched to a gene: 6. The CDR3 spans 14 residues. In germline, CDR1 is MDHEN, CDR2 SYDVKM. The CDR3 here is CASRPGQGSGELFF. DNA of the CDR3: TGTGCCAGCAGACCCGGACAGGGCTCCGGGGAGCTGTTTTTT.

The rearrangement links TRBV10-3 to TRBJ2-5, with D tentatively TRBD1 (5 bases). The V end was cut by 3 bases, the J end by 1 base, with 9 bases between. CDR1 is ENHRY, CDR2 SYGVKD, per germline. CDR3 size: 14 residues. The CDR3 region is CAISDFRVQETQYF. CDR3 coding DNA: TGTGCCATCAGTGATTTCAGGGTCCAAGAGACCCAGTACTTC.

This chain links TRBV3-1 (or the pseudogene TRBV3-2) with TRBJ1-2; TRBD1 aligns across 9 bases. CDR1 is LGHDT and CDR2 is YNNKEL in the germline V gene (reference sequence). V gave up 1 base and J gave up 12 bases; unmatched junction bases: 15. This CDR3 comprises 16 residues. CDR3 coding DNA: TGTGCCAGCAGCCAAGTAGGTCTGGGACAGGGCTGGCCCGACACCTTC. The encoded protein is CASSQVGLGQGWPDTF.

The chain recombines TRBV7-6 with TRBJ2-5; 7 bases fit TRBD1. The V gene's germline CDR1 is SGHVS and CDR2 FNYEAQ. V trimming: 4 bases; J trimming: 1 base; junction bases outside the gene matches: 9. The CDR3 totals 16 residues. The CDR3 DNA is TGTGCCAGCAGCTCCCCGTGGACAGGACTCCAAGAGACCCAGTACTTC. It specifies CASSSPWTGLQETQYF.

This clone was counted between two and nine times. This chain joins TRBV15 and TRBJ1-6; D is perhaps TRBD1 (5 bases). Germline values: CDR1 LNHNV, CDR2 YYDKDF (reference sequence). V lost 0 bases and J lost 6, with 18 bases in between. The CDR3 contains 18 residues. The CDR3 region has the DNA TGTGCCACCAGCAGAGACGCTGGGTCGGGGGGTCCTAATTCACCCCTCCACTTT. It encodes CATSRDAGSGGPNSPLHF. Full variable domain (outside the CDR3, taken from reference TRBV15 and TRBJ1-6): DAMVIQNPRYQVTQFGKPVTLSCSQTLNHNVMYWYQQKSSQAPKLLFHYYDKDFNNEADTPDNFQSRRPNTSFCFLDIRSPGLGDTAMYLCATSRDAGSGGPNSPLHFGNGTRLTVT.

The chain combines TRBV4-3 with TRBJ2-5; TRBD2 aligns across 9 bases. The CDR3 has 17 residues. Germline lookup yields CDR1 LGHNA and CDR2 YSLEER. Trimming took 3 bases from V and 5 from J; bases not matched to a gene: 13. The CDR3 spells CASSQAIGGGALETQYF. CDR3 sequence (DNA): TGCGCCAGCAGCCAGGCTATCGGCGGGGGGGCCTTGGAGACCCAGTACTTC.

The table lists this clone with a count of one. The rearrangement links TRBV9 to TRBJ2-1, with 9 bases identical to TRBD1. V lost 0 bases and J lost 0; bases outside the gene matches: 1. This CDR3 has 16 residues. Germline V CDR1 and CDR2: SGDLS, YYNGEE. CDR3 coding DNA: TGTGCCAGCAGCGTAGAGGGACAGGGCTCCTACAATGAGCAGTTCTTC. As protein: CASSVEGQGSYNEQFF.

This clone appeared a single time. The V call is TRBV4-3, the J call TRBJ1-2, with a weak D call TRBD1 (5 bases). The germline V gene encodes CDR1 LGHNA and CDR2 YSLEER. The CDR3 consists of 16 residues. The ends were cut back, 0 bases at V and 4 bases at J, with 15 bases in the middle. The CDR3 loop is CASSQDLGQHLYGYTF. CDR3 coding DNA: TGCGCCAGCAGCCAAGATCTGGGGCAGCACCTCTATGGCTACACCTTC.

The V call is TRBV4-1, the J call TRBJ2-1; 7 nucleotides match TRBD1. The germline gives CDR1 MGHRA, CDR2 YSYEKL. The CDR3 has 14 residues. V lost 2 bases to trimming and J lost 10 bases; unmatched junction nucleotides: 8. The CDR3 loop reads CASSQPGQRREQFF. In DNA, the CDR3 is TGCGCCAGCAGCCAACCGGGACAGAGGAGAGAGCAGTTCTTC.

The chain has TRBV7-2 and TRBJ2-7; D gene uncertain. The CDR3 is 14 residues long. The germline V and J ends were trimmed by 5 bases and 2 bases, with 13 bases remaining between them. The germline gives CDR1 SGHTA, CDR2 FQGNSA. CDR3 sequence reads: CASSTTVFPYEQYF. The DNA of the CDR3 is TGTGCCAGCAGCACCACAGTCTTTCCCTACGAGCAGTACTTC.

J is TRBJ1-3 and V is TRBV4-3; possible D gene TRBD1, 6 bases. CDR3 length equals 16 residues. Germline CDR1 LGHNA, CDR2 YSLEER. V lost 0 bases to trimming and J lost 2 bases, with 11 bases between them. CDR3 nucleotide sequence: TGCGCCAGCAGCCAAGATCGTGGGGGCGCTGGAAACACCATATATTTT. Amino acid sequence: CASSQDRGGAGNTIYF.

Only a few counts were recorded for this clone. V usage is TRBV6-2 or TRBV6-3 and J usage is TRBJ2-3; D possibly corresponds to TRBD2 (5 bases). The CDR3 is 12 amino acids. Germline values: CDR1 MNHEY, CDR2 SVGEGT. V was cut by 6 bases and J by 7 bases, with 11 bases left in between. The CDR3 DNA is TGTGCCAGCAGCACTGGACTGAATACGCAGTATTTT. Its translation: CASSTGLNTQYF.

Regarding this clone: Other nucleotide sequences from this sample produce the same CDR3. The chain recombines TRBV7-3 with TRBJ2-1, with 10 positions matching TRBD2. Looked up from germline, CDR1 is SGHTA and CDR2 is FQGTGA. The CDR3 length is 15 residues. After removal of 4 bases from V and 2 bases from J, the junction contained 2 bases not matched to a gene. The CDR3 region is CASSSSGGAYNEQFF. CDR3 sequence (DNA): TGTGCCAGCAGCTCAAGCGGGGGGGCCTACAATGAGCAGTTCTTC.

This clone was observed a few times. CDR3 in DNA: TGTGCCAGCAGCATAACAGCGGATTCCAATTCACCCCTCCACTTT. Translation: CASSITADSNSPLHF. The V gene is TRBV7-2, the J gene TRBJ1-6; D unresolved. CDR1 and CDR2 (germline): SGHTA, FQGNSA. This CDR3 spans 15 amino acids. V was trimmed by 5 bases and J by 7 bases, leaving 15 bases between them.

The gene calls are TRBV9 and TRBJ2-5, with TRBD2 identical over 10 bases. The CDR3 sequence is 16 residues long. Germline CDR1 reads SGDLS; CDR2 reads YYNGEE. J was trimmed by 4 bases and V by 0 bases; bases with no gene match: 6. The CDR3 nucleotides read TGTGCCAGCAGCGTAGAGGCTAGCGGGGGATTAGAGACCCAGTACTTC. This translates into CASSVEASGGLETQYF.